What follows are 30 T cell receptor beta chains derived from one specimen sequenced in a study of cytomegalovirus exposure and HLA in healthy donors. The PCR had 60 Vbeta and 13 Jbeta primers. The protocol was immunoSEQ multiplex PCR, while the TCRdb copy is restricted to in-frame clones and leaves out a portion. The sample yields about 160,000 clones, around four fifths seen once. Sequenced sample: PBMCs. The receptors were sampled from a woman between 45 and 60 years old in good health and CMV-seronegative.

This chain links TRBV5-1 with TRBJ2-7; a weak D match, TRBD1 (5 bases). The CDR3 is 15 residues long. V was clipped by 0 bases and J by 2 bases, with 12 bases between them. CDR1 is SGHRS and CDR2 is YFSETQ in the germline V gene. CDR3 sequence reads: CASSLADSQAYEQYF. The DNA for the CDR3 is TGCGCCAGCAGCTTGGCCGACAGCCAAGCCTACGAGCAGTACTTC.

The chain is built from TRBV28 and TRBJ1-5, with D perhaps matching TRBD1 (6 bases). CDR3 size: 16 residues. Trimming pared 2 bases from V and 0 bases from J, leaving 11 bases between. Germline loops: CDR1 MDHEN, CDR2 SYDVKM. CDR3 loop: CASSLPTGSSNQPQHF. Written as DNA, the CDR3 is TGTGCCAGCAGTTTACCTACAGGGAGTAGCAATCAGCCCCAGCATTTT.

This chain joins TRBV7-2 and TRBJ1-4; tentatively, D is TRBD1 (5 bases). From germline, CDR1 is SGHTA and CDR2 FQGNSA. Trimming took 1 base from V and 7 from J, leaving 13 bases between them. This CDR3 spans 15 amino acids. CDR3 nucleotide sequence: TGTGCCAGCAGCTTAGATGGGGTCAGGGCTGAAAAACTGTTTTTT. It specifies CASSLDGVRAEKLFF.

V is TRBV4-1 and J is TRBJ2-1; 11 nucleotides agree with TRBD2. The germline V gene has CDR1 MGHRA and CDR2 YSYEKL. This CDR3 is built from 17 residues. V lost 4 bases to trimming and J lost 2 bases; unmatched junction nucleotides: 7. CDR3: CASSRMTSGITYNEQFF. The CDR3 DNA follows: TGCGCCAGCAGCCGTATGACTAGCGGGATTACCTACAATGAGCAGTTCTTC.

This clone showed up just a few times. V usage is TRBV6-6 and J usage is TRBJ2-5; TRBD2 is a possible D gene (7 bases). V dropped 7 bases and J dropped 4 bases, with 13 bases sitting between them. The CDR3 spans 13 residues. Germline assignment: CDR1 MNHNY and CDR2 SVGAGI (reference sequence). In DNA, the CDR3 is TGTGCCAGCACCCTGGCGGGGGCAGAGACCCAGTACTTC. The encoded protein is CASTLAGAETQYF.

V gene TRBV11-3 combines with J gene TRBJ2-7; D may be TRBD2 (5 bases). V lost 3 bases and J lost 6, with 12 bases in between. Germline V gene data show CDR1 as SGHNT and CDR2 as YENEEA. This CDR3 has 13 amino acids. The CDR3 nucleotides are TGTGCCAGCAGCTTTAATAGGAGGACCGAGCAGTACTTC. Residues: CASSFNRRTEQYF. Full variable domain (remainder filled in from reference TRBV11-3 and TRBJ2-7): EAGVVQSPRYKIIEKKQPVAFWCNPISGHNTLYWYLQNLGQGPELLIRYENEEAVDDSQLPKDRFSAERLKGVDSTLKIQPAELGDSAVYLCASSFNRRTEQYFGPGTRLTVT.

This chain links TRBV7-7 with TRBJ2-1, with unresolved D. The germline V and J ends were trimmed by 1 base and 5 bases, with 6 bases remaining between them. From germline, CDR1 is SSHAT and CDR2 FNYEAQ (reference sequence). The CDR3 covers 13 residues. The CDR3, as DNA: TGTGCCAGCAGCTTAGTTGAGGACAATGAGCAGTTCTTC. It specifies CASSLVEDNEQFF.

In DNA, the CDR3 is TGTGCCAGTAGTATGTTTCAAGCGTACACCGGGGAGCTGTTTTTT. This gives the protein CASSMFQAYTGELFF. This chain uses TRBV19 with TRBJ2-2, with unresolved D. This CDR3 contains 15 residues. Germline V gene data show CDR1 as LNHDA and CDR2 as SQIVND (reference sequence). Trimming left V 3 bases short and J 3 bases short, with 11 bases between.

This chain links TRBV7-3 with TRBJ2-5, with a tentative D call TRBD2 (5 bases). CDR1 SGHTA and CDR2 FQGTGA come from the germline V gene. V was cut by 5 bases and J by 5 bases, with 9 bases left in between. This CDR3 has 12 residues. DNA of the CDR3: TGTGCCAGCAGCCGACCGGGGGAGACCCAGTACTTC. Translated: CASSRPGETQYF.

The chain recombines TRBV19 with TRBJ2-2; weak D call: TRBD2 (5 bases). This CDR3 comprises 15 residues. Germline V CDR1 and CDR2: LNHDA, SQIVND (reference sequence). The germline V and J ends were trimmed by 3 bases and 4 bases, with 12 bases remaining between them. The CDR3 loop is CASSMGGLGTGELFF. CDR3 sequence (DNA): TGTGCCAGTAGTATGGGCGGACTGGGCACCGGGGAGCTGTTTTTT.

The V and J genes are TRBV11-2 and TRBJ1-1; TRBD1 matches 11 bases. The CDR3 is 14 residues long. Trimming cost V 8 bases and J 4 bases; bases outside gene matches: 6. CDR1 is SGHAT and CDR2 is FQNNGV in the germline V gene. CDR3 sequence reads: CASGQGAGGTEAFF. The CDR3 DNA reads as TGTGCCAGCGGACAGGGGGCGGGTGGCACTGAAGCTTTCTTT. The variable domain in full, completed from reference TRBV11-2 and TRBJ1-1, reads EAGVAQSPRYKIIEKRQSVAFWCNPISGHATLYWYQQILGQGPKLLIQFQNNGVVDDSQLPKDRFSAERLKGVDSTLKIQPAKLEDSAVYLCASGQGAGGTEAFFGQGTRLTVV.

This chain links TRBV30 with TRBJ2-1, with a weak D call TRBD2 (6 bases). V lost 1 base and J lost 2, with 12 bases in between. Germline assignment: CDR1 GTSNPN and CDR2 SVGIG (reference sequence). CDR3 length equals 15 residues. The CDR3 DNA is TGTGCCTGGAGTGACGGGACTTGGGCCTACAATGAGCAGTTCTTC. Protein: CAWSDGTWAYNEQFF.

This clone appeared once. V usage is TRBV4-3 and J usage is TRBJ2-3; TRBD2 matches 8 bases. Germline V gives CDR1 LGHNA, CDR2 YSLEER. The length of the CDR3 is 16 residues. The ends lost 2 bases at V and 0 bases at J; junction bases unmatched: 4. The CDR3 loop reads CASSQRERGSTDTQYF. In DNA form, the CDR3 reads TGCGCCAGCAGCCAAAGGGAGCGGGGGAGCACAGATACGCAGTATTTT.

This chain uses TRBV10-3 with TRBJ2-2; D might be TRBD1 (5 bases). Trimming removed 4 bases at V and 0 bases at J, with 12 bases between. This CDR3 spans 16 amino acids. CDR1 is ENHRY and CDR2 is SYGVKD in the germline V gene. The CDR3 nucleotides are TGTGCCATCAGTGGGGGCCCCGGCTCGAACACCGGGGAGCTGTTTTTT. It yields the protein CAISGGPGSNTGELFF.

This clone occurred a few times. This sequence joins TRBV4-3 and TRBJ2-1, with D hard to call. This CDR3 contains 14 residues. The V and J ends lost 0 bases and 4 bases respectively, with 7 bases between them. The germline V gene encodes CDR1 LGHNA and CDR2 YSLEER. This CDR3 is CASSQDYLYNEQFF. The CDR3 coding sequence is TGCGCCAGCAGCCAAGACTACCTTTACAATGAGCAGTTCTTC.

The V and J genes are TRBV14 and TRBJ2-5; no clear D gene. The germline gives CDR1 SGHDN, CDR2 FVKESK. V was cut by 5 bases and J by 5 bases, with 15 bases left in between. The CDR3 extends over 14 amino acids. In DNA form, the CDR3 reads TGTGCCAGCAGCTCGGGTTTAGTACGCGAGACCCAGTACTTC. Translating gives CASSSGLVRETQYF.

The V and J genes are TRBV15 and TRBJ1-5; tentatively, D is TRBD1 (5 bases). The germline V gene encodes CDR1 LNHNV and CDR2 YYDKDF (reference sequence). V lost 2 bases, J lost 2 bases, and 22 bases lay in between. This CDR3 is built from 19 residues. The CDR3: CATSRLQRTVAGGNQPQHF. CDR3 in DNA: TGTGCCACCAGCAGACTACAAAGGACCGTCGCGGGGGGCAATCAGCCCCAGCATTTT. Together with reference TRBV15 and TRBJ1-5, the CDR3 gives the full variable domain: DAMVIQNPRYQVTQFGKPVTLSCSQTLNHNVMYWYQQKSSQAPKLLFHYYDKDFNNEADTPDNFQSRRPNTSFCFLDIRSPGLGDTAMYLCATSRLQRTVAGGNQPQHFGDGTRLSIL.

The chain joins TRBV6-1 to TRBJ1-1, with D maybe TRBD1 (5 bases). This CDR3 comprises 15 residues. V lost 3 bases to trimming and J lost 6 bases, with 17 bases between them. From germline, CDR1 is MNHNS and CDR2 SASEGT. For the CDR3, the DNA is TGTGCCAGCAGTGAGCTCGCAGGGACTCATCCTGAAGCTTTCTTT. Translated: CASSELAGTHPEAFF.

Here the CDR3 reads CASSPLENRVNQPQHF. The CDR3 DNA is TGTGCCAGTAGCCCCCTCGAGAACAGGGTTAATCAGCCCCAGCATTTT. The chain is built from TRBV19 and TRBJ1-5, with a weak D call TRBD1 (6 bases). This CDR3 contains 16 residues. The germline gives CDR1 LNHDA, CDR2 SQIVND (reference sequence). V dropped 6 bases and J dropped 4 bases, with 19 bases sitting between them.

V and J are TRBV5-4 and TRBJ1-3; maybe TRBD1 (5 bases). V dropped 4 bases and J dropped 0 bases, with 11 bases sitting between them. CDR1 is SGHNT and CDR2 is YYREEE in the germline V gene (reference sequence). The CDR3 consists of 15 residues. The CDR3 loop reads CASSRDFYSGNTIYF. DNA for the CDR3: TGTGCCAGCAGCCGGGACTTTTACTCTGGAAACACCATATATTTT.

This clone was seen just once. The rearrangement links TRBV7-8 to TRBJ2-7; a possible D gene is TRBD2 (5 bases). This CDR3 has 14 residues. Trimming cost V 10 bases and J 6 bases, with 22 bases left between them. Germline-derived CDR1 and CDR2 are SGHVS and FQNEAQ. The DNA of the CDR3 is TGTGCCACAAGGTTGCATGGCGAGGGCGTCGAGCAGTACTTC. It translates to CATRLHGEGVEQYF. Drawing the rest from reference TRBV7-8 and TRBJ2-7, the complete variable domain is GAGVSQSPRYKVAKRGQDVALRCDPISGHVSLFWYQQALGQGPEFLTYFQNEAQLDKSGLPSDRFFAERPEGSVSTLKIQRTQQEDSAVYLCATRLHGEGVEQYFGPGTRLTVT.

J is TRBJ2-5 and V is TRBV6-5, with a tentative D call TRBD2 (6 bases). The last part of the DNA fits TRBJ2-7 better; the J call may be wrong. Germline loops: CDR1 MNHEY, CDR2 SVGAGI. The CDR3 is made up of 13 amino acids. CDR3 DNA sequence: TGTGCCAGCAGTCTCAGGGAGGACTACGAGCAGTACTTC. It translates to CASSLREDYEQYF.

The J gene is TRBJ2-5, the V gene TRBV11-2; 9 bases line up with TRBD1. The V gene end was trimmed by 1 base and the J gene end by 11 bases; junction bases not matched to a gene: 11. The CDR3 is 15 residues long. Per germline, CDR1 SGHAT and CDR2 FQNNGV. CDR3 region: CASSLAGTGSREQYF. DNA of the CDR3: TGTGCCAGCAGCTTAGCCGGGACAGGGTCGCGGGAGCAGTACTTC.

The chain couples TRBV29-1 to TRBJ1-1; 8 bases map to TRBD1. CDR1 SQVTM and CDR2 ANQGSEA come from the germline V gene. The J segment lost 4 bases and the V segment lost 2 bases, leaving 18 bases of the junction unmatched. The CDR3 contains 18 residues. CDR3 residues: CSVEIRTGLASPGTEAFF. In DNA form, the CDR3 reads TGCAGCGTTGAAATAAGGACAGGGTTGGCAAGCCCGGGCACTGAAGCTTTCTTT.

The rearrangement links TRBV27 to TRBJ1-2; possible D gene TRBD1, 6 bases. Germline values: CDR1 MNHEY, CDR2 SMNVEV (reference sequence). Trimming took 4 bases from V and 4 from J, leaving 16 bases between them. CDR3 size: 15 residues. In nucleotides, the CDR3 is TGTGCCAGCAGTTGGGCCCCTACAGGGACCTATGGCTACACCTTC. Amino acid sequence: CASSWAPTGTYGYTF.

The J gene is TRBJ1-5, the V gene TRBV28; D may be TRBD1 (5 bases). V lost 8 bases, J lost 8 bases, and 19 bases lay in between. Germline lookup yields CDR1 MDHEN and CDR2 SYDVKM. This CDR3 region has 14 residues. As DNA, the CDR3 is TGTGCCAGCCTGACCCAGGGATCGAGTAAGCCCCAGCATTTT. Translating it yields CASLTQGSSKPQHF. Supplemented by reference TRBV28 and TRBJ1-5, the full variable domain reads DVKVTQSSRYLVKRTGEKVFLECVQDMDHENMFWYRQDPGLGLRLIYFSYDVKMKEKGDIPEGYSVSREKKERFSLILESASTNQTSMYLCASLTQGSSKPQHFGDGTRLSIL.

The V and J genes are TRBV18 and TRBJ2-1; possibly TRBD2 for D (7 bases). CDR3 size: 16 residues. Germline CDR1 is KGHSH and CDR2 is LQKENI. V lost 1 base and J 9 bases, leaving 19 bases between the germline ends. The DNA for the CDR3 is TGTGCCAGCTCACCACTCAGGGGATCCGGGGGGAGTGAGCAGTTCTTC. This codes for CASSPLRGSGGSEQFF.

This clone has a handful of counts. This chain uses TRBV20-1 with TRBJ1-1; D gene ambiguous. The CDR3 consists of 11 residues. V was shortened by 6 bases and J by 12 bases, with 17 bases between the two germline ends. Germline-derived CDR1 and CDR2 are DFQATT and SNEGSKA (reference sequence). As DNA, the CDR3 is TGCAGTGCCCCCCGGACGAGGACTTCTTTCTTT. It yields the protein CSAPRTRTSFF.

V and J are TRBV5-1 and TRBJ2-1, with TRBD2 matching over 13 bases. CDR1 and CDR2 from the germline V gene are SGHRS and YFSETQ. V lost 5 bases, J lost 5 bases, and 4 bases stayed unmatched. This CDR3 region has 15 residues. CDR3 in amino acids: CASRLTSGGHNEQFF. DNA for the CDR3: TGCGCCAGCAGGCTGACTAGCGGGGGGCACAATGAGCAGTTCTTC.

The rearrangement links TRBV29-1 to TRBJ1-1; a weak D match, TRBD1 (6 bases). The CDR3 length is 12 residues. The germline V gene has CDR1 SQVTM and CDR2 ANQGSEA. Deletions cut 6 bases from V and 11 bases from J, with 19 bases between. CDR3 sequence (DNA): TGCAGCGTAGAGGGGGGGGAAGGGGTCGCTTTCTTT. It translates to CSVEGGEGVAFF.